The 28 T cell receptor beta chains listed next were all sequenced from one sample in a study of blood T cell repertoires in COVID-19. Some clones are missing from TCRdb's copy, which holds only in-frame ones; the method was immunoSEQ multiplex PCR. Here the sample spans 130,000 or so clones, 75% to 80% being singletons. The source material was peripheral blood. Source of these receptors: a human donor in a cohort sampled during active COVID-19.

This clone was detected once. The chain is built from TRBV4-1 and TRBJ2-7, with D tentatively TRBD2 (5 bases). Trimming took 1 base from V and 6 from J, leaving 13 bases between them. This CDR3 comprises 14 residues. Germline V CDR1 and CDR2: MGHRA, YSYEKL. As DNA, the CDR3 is TGCGCCAGCAGCCAAGGTGGCAGCGCGGGCGAGCAGTACTTC. It is translated as CASSQGGSAGEQYF.

V is TRBV4-1 and J is TRBJ2-7; possibly TRBD1 for D (5 bases). The CDR3 contains 15 residues. Trimming removed 0 bases at V and 3 bases at J, with 12 bases between. From germline, CDR1 is MGHRA and CDR2 YSYEKL. CDR3 bases: TGCGCCAGCAGCCAAGATCAGGGAATCGGCTACGAGCAGTACTTC. Protein sequence: CASSQDQGIGYEQYF.

This clone was detected only once. This chain uses TRBV5-1 with TRBJ1-1; D is uncertain. V was shortened by 2 bases and J by 4 bases, with 6 bases between the two germline ends. Germline CDR1 is SGHRS and CDR2 is YFSETQ. The CDR3 is 12 amino acids. The CDR3 DNA follows: TGCGCCAGCAGCTTCCGCGGCACTGAAGCTTTCTTT. Its protein product is CASSFRGTEAFF.

This rearrangement joins TRBV6-1 to TRBJ2-7; 7 bases match TRBD1. In germline, CDR1 is MNHNS, CDR2 SASEGT. V was clipped by 3 bases and J by 2 bases; unmatched bases: 7. CDR3 length: 15 residues. CDR3 in DNA: TGTGCCAGCAGTGAGACAGGGTCTTACACCTACGAGCAGTACTTC. Protein product: CASSETGSYTYEQYF.

Notes on this clone: One end of the junction is discordant with germline, which a read error may explain. The genes are TRBV3-1 (or the pseudogene TRBV3-2) and TRBJ2-7; D perhaps matches TRBD2 (6 bases). Looked up from germline, CDR1 is LGHDT and CDR2 is YNNKEL (reference sequence). The CDR3 extends over 15 amino acids. This CDR3 is CASSQAVGLPGLLVF. As DNA, the CDR3 is TGTGCCAGCAGCCAAGCAGTGGGACTCCCGGGGTTGCTAGTATTC.

This clone was seen repeatedly, ten times or more. The chain carries TRBV10-2 and TRBJ2-7; a weak D match, TRBD1 (6 bases). This CDR3 region has 15 residues. Trimming cost V 7 bases and J 0 bases, with 16 bases left between them. Germline CDR1 reads WSHSY; CDR2 reads SAAADI. For the CDR3, the DNA is TGCGCCAGCAACGAGAGGGGGTCCTCCTCCTACGAGCAGTACTTC. This codes for CASNERGSSSYEQYF.

The chain carries TRBV7-2 and TRBJ1-4; D uncertain. CDR3 size: 15 residues. CDR1 and CDR2 (germline): SGHTA, FQGNSA. The ends were cut back, 1 base at V and 2 bases at J, with 8 bases in the middle. CDR3 residues: CASSLVSGTNEKLFF. CDR3 sequence (DNA): TGTGCCAGCAGCTTAGTTTCGGGGACTAATGAAAAACTGTTTTTT.

This clone showed up just a few times. Compared with germline, one end of the junction differs, possibly owing to a read error. The V and J genes are TRBV9 and TRBJ1-1; 7 nucleotides match TRBD1. Germline CDR1 and CDR2: SGDLS and YYNGEE. The CDR3 extends over 15 amino acids. The CDR3 nucleotides are TGTGCCAGCAGCGTAGATGCAGGGGGGAACGCTGAAGCTTTCTTT. This codes for CASSVDAGGNAEAFF.

The chain employs TRBV3-1 (or the pseudogene TRBV3-2) and TRBJ2-7; 8 bases agree with TRBD2. Looked up from germline, CDR1 is LGHDT and CDR2 is YNNKEL (reference sequence). V lost 1 base, J lost 2 bases, and 4 bases stayed unmatched. CDR3 length: 15 residues. The CDR3 DNA follows: TGTGCCAGCAGCCAAGTTCCGGGAGGGGCCTACGAGCAGTACTTC. It encodes CASSQVPGGAYEQYF.

This clone was seen just once. The chain links TRBV27 to TRBJ1-2; TRBD1 aligns across 8 bases. The CDR3 is made up of 17 amino acids. CDR1 MNHEY and CDR2 SMNVEV come from the germline V gene (reference sequence). V trimming: 2 bases; J trimming: 1 base; junction bases outside the gene matches: 9. Here the CDR3 DNA reads TGTGCCAGCAGTTTAGTAGGACAGGGATTGGGTAACTATGGCTACACCTTC. This sequence encodes CASSLVGQGLGNYGYTF.

This chain joins TRBV6-4 and TRBJ2-7; D gene uncertain. Germline V gives CDR1 MRHNA, CDR2 SNTAGT. The CDR3 totals 13 residues. Trimming took off 6 bases at V and 6 bases at J, with 15 bases between the two ends. The CDR3 coding sequence is TGTGCCAGCAGCATCCTTCTCGGTGGCGAGCAGTACTTC. This sequence encodes CASSILLGGEQYF.

The chain recombines TRBV4-2 with TRBJ2-7; 10 bases match TRBD2. The junction had 1 base not matched to a gene; V was cut back by 3 bases and J by 2 bases. The CDR3 has 14 residues. CDR1 LGHNA and CDR2 YNFKEQ come from the germline V gene. The DNA for the CDR3 is TGTGCCAGCAGCCAGCTAGCGGGGGCCTACGAGCAGTACTTC. Translated, it gives CASSQLAGAYEQYF.

This clone was seen only a few times. The J gene is TRBJ1-2, the V gene TRBV11-1; TRBD1 matches at 7 bases. Germline CDR1 is SGHAT and CDR2 is FQDESV (reference sequence). Germline trimming cut 5 bases from V and 1 base from J; bases unmatched to any gene: 4. CDR3 length equals 14 residues. CDR3 in DNA: TGTGCCAGCAGCCTAGACAGGGATAACTATGGCTACACCTTC. Protein product: CASSLDRDNYGYTF.

The chain has TRBV27 and TRBJ2-7; the D gene is possibly TRBD2 (6 bases). The CDR3 totals 15 residues. V gave up 2 bases and J gave up 5 bases, with 16 bases separating them. Germline CDR1 MNHEY, CDR2 SMNVEV (reference sequence). CDR3 bases: TGTGCCAGCAGTTTAATCGGGGAGGAAGTAGACGAGCAGTACTTC. This encodes CASSLIGEEVDEQYF.

The CDR3 protein is CASSSWVAGDTHEQYF. The CDR3 coding sequence is TGTGCCAGCAGTTCCTGGGTGGCGGGAGATACCCACGAGCAGTACTTC. The chain employs TRBV27 and TRBJ2-7; 7 bases are shared with TRBD2. Germline trimming cut 4 bases from V and 5 bases from J; bases unmatched to any gene: 14. The CDR3 extends over 16 amino acids. In germline, CDR1 is MNHEY, CDR2 SMNVEV (reference sequence).

In this sample, this clone turned up once. The V and J genes are TRBV10-3 and TRBJ2-7, with 7 bases that match TRBD2. CDR1 and CDR2 (germline): ENHRY, SYGVKD. The length of the CDR3 is 15 residues. Trimming removed 4 bases from V and 3 bases from J; junction bases left unmatched: 9. The CDR3 DNA reads as TGTGCCATCAGTGCCCCCGGGGAGGGAAGCTACGAGCAGTACTTC. This gives the protein CAISAPGEGSYEQYF.

The V gene is TRBV6-5, the J gene TRBJ1-2; 10 positions agree with TRBD1. The CDR3 has 16 amino acids. The trim removed 2 bases at V and 4 bases at J, leaving 7 bases unmatched. Germline V gene data show CDR1 as MNHEY and CDR2 as SVGAGI. This chain's CDR3 is CASSYSGTGEFYGYTF. In DNA form, the CDR3 reads TGTGCCAGCAGTTACAGTGGGACAGGGGAGTTCTATGGCTACACCTTC.

The CDR3 loop reads CASSTPEGRAFYEQYF. Written as DNA, the CDR3 is TGTGCCAGCAGCACCCCGGAGGGGAGGGCCTTCTACGAGCAGTACTTC. The chain combines TRBV28 with TRBJ2-7; 7 positions agree with TRBD2. The CDR3 sequence is 16 residues long. V was pared by 6 bases and J by 3 bases, with 14 bases of the junction left unmatched. The germline V gene has CDR1 MDHEN and CDR2 SYDVKM.

The chain combines TRBV7-9 with TRBJ1-1; possible D gene TRBD1, 5 bases. Germline values: CDR1 SEHNR, CDR2 FQNEAQ (reference sequence). The CDR3 runs 15 residues. Trimming cost V 0 bases and J 0 bases, with 8 bases left between them. In DNA, the CDR3 is TGTGCCAGCAGCTTAGCGCAGGGCCTGAACACTGAAGCTTTCTTT. The encoded protein is CASSLAQGLNTEAFF.

This sequence joins TRBV3-1 (or the pseudogene TRBV3-2) and TRBJ1-4; no definite D call. Germline V gene sequence: CDR1 LGHDT, CDR2 YNNKEL (reference sequence). The V and J ends lost 1 base and 5 bases respectively, with 11 bases between them. The CDR3 length is 15 residues. In DNA form, the CDR3 reads TGTGCCAGCAGCCAAGGGTCGGCGGCAAATGAAAAACTGTTTTTT. Translated, it gives CASSQGSAANEKLFF.

This clone occurred once. The CDR3 sequence is CAISDSQGGQSSSYEQYF. The CDR3, as DNA: TGTGCCATCAGTGATTCCCAGGGAGGTCAGAGCAGCTCCTACGAGCAGTACTTC. The rearrangement joins TRBV10-3 to TRBJ2-7; D possibly corresponds to TRBD2 (6 bases). From germline, CDR1 is ENHRY and CDR2 SYGVKD. Trimming removed 3 bases at V and 0 bases at J, with 21 bases between. CDR3 length: 18 amino acids.

This clone appeared once. The chain recombines TRBV6-5 with TRBJ1-2; TRBD1 agrees at 10 bases. This CDR3 contains 16 residues. CDR1 MNHEY and CDR2 SVGAGI come from the germline V gene. V dropped 0 bases and J dropped 6; count of bases not matched to a gene: 7. The CDR3 here is CASSYSSRGQGHGYTF. The CDR3 DNA is TGTGCCAGCAGTTACTCGAGCAGGGGACAGGGGCATGGCTACACCTTC.

V usage is TRBV6-4 and J usage is TRBJ2-2, with D possibly matching TRBD2 (5 bases). The CDR3 totals 13 residues. Germline loops: CDR1 MRHNA, CDR2 SNTAGT. The germline V and J ends were trimmed by 6 bases and 1 base, with 6 bases remaining between them. CDR3 nucleotides: TGTGCCAGCAGCCGGGGGAACACCGGGGAGCTGTTTTTT. The encoded protein is CASSRGNTGELFF.

In this sample, this clone turned up once. This chain links TRBV7-9 with TRBJ2-2; tentative D call: TRBD1 (5 bases). Germline assignment: CDR1 SEHNR and CDR2 FQNEAQ (reference sequence). The CDR3 spans 15 residues. V lost 5 bases to trimming and J lost 4 bases, with 14 bases between them. The CDR3 loop reads CASSPRQRSTGELFF. The CDR3 nucleotides read TGTGCCAGCAGCCCCAGACAGAGGAGCACCGGGGAGCTGTTTTTT.

The chain carries TRBV4-1 and TRBJ2-2; tentatively, D is TRBD2 (5 bases). The CDR3 totals 14 residues. V lost 0 bases to trimming and J lost 5 bases, with 7 bases between them. Germline CDR1 and CDR2: MGHRA and YSYEKL. The CDR3 loop reads CASSQDRGTGELFF. The CDR3 DNA is TGCGCCAGCAGCCAAGATCGGGGAACCGGGGAGCTGTTTTTT.

The sample holds a few counts of this clone. V gene TRBV30 combines with J gene TRBJ2-7; 16 bases match TRBD2. The V gene's germline CDR1 is GTSNPN and CDR2 SVGIG (reference sequence). This CDR3 region has 19 residues. The V gene end was trimmed by 4 bases and the J gene end by 2 bases; junction bases not matched to a gene: 14. DNA for the CDR3: TGTGCCTGGAACCGCATGACCGGGACTAGCGGGAGGGGGGCCTACGAGCAGTACTTC. As protein: CAWNRMTGTSGRGAYEQYF.

The chain carries TRBV5-4 and TRBJ1-2; D is undetermined. From germline, CDR1 is SGHNT and CDR2 YYREEE (reference sequence). Between the trimmed V and J ends, which lost 4 bases and 8 bases, there was a span of 15 bases. The CDR3 totals 13 residues. The CDR3 loop is CASSPDTTRGYTF. CDR3 DNA: TGTGCCAGCAGCCCCGACACAACACGAGGCTACACCTTC.

This chain connects TRBV19 to TRBJ2-7; TRBD1 matches 8 bases. Germline assignment: CDR1 LNHDA and CDR2 SQIVND (reference sequence). The CDR3 sequence is 14 residues long. The J segment lost 4 bases and the V segment lost 6 bases, leaving 8 bases of the junction unmatched. This CDR3 is CASSSDRAIYEQYF. The CDR3, as DNA: TGTGCCAGTAGCTCGGACAGGGCGATTTACGAGCAGTACTTC. Combining the CDR3 with reference TRBV19 and TRBJ2-7 gives the whole variable domain DGGITQSPKYLFRKEGQNVTLSCEQNLNHDAMYWYRQDPGQGLRLIYYSQIVNDFQKGDIAEGYSVSREKKESFPLTVTSAQKNPTAFYLCASSSDRAIYEQYFGPGTRLTVT.